A selection of T cell receptor beta chains follows, all from one sample in a study of T cells in Graves' hyperthyroidism and ophthalmopathy. TCRdb processed the multiplex PCR reads anew with MiXCR; each CDR3 protein has one entry. The table lists around 720,000 distinct CDR3 sequences, 30% to 40% of them singletons, with around 30% in the top ten. Material: blood. These TCRs come from a woman aged 40 to 50 with Graves' hyperthyroidism. CDR3s include the opening cysteine and the closing phenylalanine or tryptophan. D genes are given only for firm matches. Clone size appears in some rows only: once, few, many, or a class for an expanded clone.

j_call	v_call	d_call	clone_size	cdr3_aa	cdr3_nt
TRBJ2-6	TRBV13	-	few	CASSRGTDLSGANVLTF	TGTGCCAGCAGCCGGGGAACAGACCTCTCTGGGGCCAACGTCCTGACTTTC
TRBJ1-5	TRBV7-2	TRBD1	-	CASSLWTGEGNQPQHF	TGTGCCAGCAGCTTGTGGACAGGGGAGGGCAATCAGCCCCAGCATTTT
TRBJ2-7	TRBV25-1	TRBD2	-	CASSFDGGGRAHNQRF	TGTGCCAGCAGTTTTGATGGTGGCGGGAGGGCACACAACCAGCGATTC
TRBJ1-5	TRBV28	-	few	CASTASASGSQPQHF	TGTGCCAGCACCGCTAGCGCTTCAGGGAGCCAGCCCCAGCATTTT
TRBJ1-4	TRBV9	-	many	CASSEGLANEKLFF	TGTGCCAGCAGCGAGGGTTTAGCTAATGAAAAACTGTTTTTT
TRBJ2-5	TRBV20-1	TRBD2	-	CSARDPLLAGEGETQYF	TGCAGTGCTAGAGATCCCCTACTAGCGGGAGAGGGGGAGACCCAGTACTTC
TRBJ1-1	TRBV7-2	-	many	CASSPNGRNTEAFF	TGTGCCAGCAGCCCAAACGGCAGGAACACTGAAGCTTTCTTT
TRBJ2-2	TRBV29-1	TRBD1	-	CSAGGPGELFF	TGCAGCGCAGGGGGCCCCGGGGAGCTGTTTTTT
TRBJ1-1	TRBV12-3/TRBV12-4	-	many	CASPGPRTRTEAFF	TGTGCCAGTCCTGGCCCCCGGACACGCACTGAAGCTTTCTTT
TRBJ1-2	TRBV7-9	TRBD1	-	CASSPPGTELYYGYTF	TGTGCCAGCTCACCACCTGGGACAGAACTCTACTATGGCTACACCTTC
TRBJ1-2	TRBV5-8	-	many	CASSLISSYGYTF	TGTGCCAGCAGCTTGATCTCCTCCTATGGCTACACCTTC
TRBJ2-6	TRBV9	-	few	CASSVHITSGANVLTF	TGTGCCAGCAGCGTGCACATTACCTCTGGGGCCAACGTCCTGACTTTC
TRBJ1-5	TRBV4-3	-	few	CASSQWGGNNQPQHF	TGCGCCAGCAGCCAATGGGGGGGGAACAATCAGCCCCAGCATTTT
TRBJ1-6	TRBV27	-	few	CASRSQGWGNSPLHF	TGTGCCAGCAGATCCCAGGGGTGGGGGAATTCACCCCTCCACTTT
TRBJ1-5	TRBV28	-	-	CASRGGDSSNQPQHF	TGTGCCAGCAGAGGGGGGGACTCTAGCAATCAGCCCCAGCATTTT
TRBJ1-5	TRBV12-3/TRBV12-4	-	-	CASSGKGFRGNQPQHF	TGTGCCAGCAGCGGGAAGGGATTTCGGGGCAATCAGCCCCAGCATTTT
TRBJ2-7	TRBV25-1	TRBD1	-	CASSARDRRSDYEQYF	TGTGCCAGCAGTGCTAGGGACAGACGATCCGACTACGAGCAGTACTTC
TRBJ1-4	TRBV2	TRBD1	-	CASSEGVGTANEKLFF	TGTGCCAGCAGTGAAGGGGTGGGGACAGCAAATGAAAAACTGTTTTTT
TRBJ1-6	TRBV25-1	-	-	CASSAREGTLNSPLHF	TGTGCCAGCAGTGCTAGAGAAGGGACCCTTAATTCACCCCTCCACTTT
TRBJ1-2	TRBV28	-	-	CASSFGFGSFGYTF	TGTGCCAGCAGTTTCGGATTTGGGTCCTTCGGCTACACCTTC
TRBJ1-2	TRBV29-1	-	-	CSVERWIQIGVKGIYGYTF	TGCAGCGTTGAACGGTGGATTCAAATTGGGGTGAAAGGGATCTATGGCTACACCTTC
TRBJ1-3	TRBV7-2	-	many	CASSSLDLTRGGNTIYF	TGTGCCAGCAGCTCCCTTGACCTAACCCGAGGCGGAAACACCATATATTTT
TRBJ1-3	TRBV7-3	-	few	CASSPRGGPGNTIYF	TGTGCCAGCAGCCCCCGCGGGGGGCCGGGAAACACCATATATTTT
TRBJ2-5	TRBV6-5	-	many	CASSYLQETQYF	TGTGCCAGCAGTTACCTCCAAGAGACCCAGTACTTC
TRBJ2-3	TRBV24-1	-	-	CATSVSFTDTQYF	TGTGCCACCAGTGTCTCTTTCACAGATACGCAGTATTTT
TRBJ2-7	TRBV10-3	-	-	CATADSWQVYEQYF	TGTGCCACCGCTGATTCGTGGCAGGTCTACGAGCAGTACTTC
TRBJ1-6	TRBV7-8	-	many	CASSQGVMTYNSPLHF	TGTGCCAGCAGCCAAGGTGTGATGACCTATAATTCACCCCTCCACTTT
TRBJ2-5	TRBV10-2	TRBD2	many	CASSEPGLASETQYF	TGCGCCAGCAGTGAGCCGGGACTAGCATCGGAGACCCAGTACTTC
TRBJ2-6	TRBV12-3/TRBV12-4	-	-	CASTMLWGPGANVLTF	TGTGCCAGCACCATGCTCTGGGGACCTGGGGCCAACGTCCTGACTTTC
TRBJ1-5	TRBV10-3	-	many	CAISETGGNQPQHF	TGTGCCATCAGTGAGACGGGGGGCAATCAGCCCCAGCATTTT
TRBJ1-2	TRBV6-1	-	-	CASTAREFYGYTF	TGTGCCAGCACGGCCAGGGAGTTCTATGGCTACACCTTC
TRBJ2-7	TRBV2	TRBD1	-	CASREGTGAYEQYF	TGTGCCAGCAGAGAGGGGACAGGGGCCTACGAGCAGTACTTC
TRBJ1-4	TRBV10-2	TRBD1	few	CASSEPQGASEKLFF	TGCGCCAGCAGTGAACCACAGGGGGCAAGCGAAAAACTGTTTTTT
TRBJ2-7	TRBV4-3	TRBD2	-	CASSQGLAGNYEQCF	TGCGCCAGCAGCCAAGGTCTAGCGGGAAACTACGAGCAGTGCTTC
TRBJ2-5	TRBV5-4	-	-	CASSPERGLAGETQYF	TGTGCCAGCAGCCCAGAGCGAGGACTTGCTGGAGAGACCCAGTACTTC
TRBJ2-7	TRBV7-8	-	many	CASSYGTRRGYKQYF	TGTGCCAGCAGTTACGGGACACGGAGGGGCTACAAGCAGTACTTC
TRBJ2-7	TRBV5-1	-	-	CASSFKGDHEQYF	TGCGCCAGCAGCTTCAAGGGGGACCACGAGCAGTACTTC
TRBJ2-7	TRBV7-9	TRBD2	few	CASSKLASPYEQYF	TGTGCCAGCAGCAAACTAGCGTCCCCCTACGAGCAGTACTTC
TRBJ2-7	TRBV6-5	-	few	CASSSMGGPYEQYF	TGTGCCAGCAGCTCTATGGGGGGCCCCTACGAGCAGTACTTC
TRBJ2-7	TRBV7-2	-	-	CASSLFGSSYYEQYF	TGTGCCAGCAGCCTCTTCGGATCTTCGTACTACGAGCAGTACTTC
TRBJ2-7	TRBV9	-	-	CASSVEGQASYEQYF	TGTGCCAGCAGCGTAGAAGGACAAGCCTCCTACGAGCAGTACTTC
TRBJ2-7	TRBV7-2	-	-	CASSQNTGQGEQYF	TGTGCCAGCAGCCAAAACACCGGGCAGGGCGAGCAGTACTTC
TRBJ2-7	TRBV11-2	TRBD1	-	CASSLRGQGSDEQYF	TGTGCCAGCAGCTTAAGGGGACAGGGGTCCGACGAGCAGTACTTC
TRBJ2-5	TRBV10-3	-	-	CAISGETETQYF	TGTGCCATCAGTGGTGAAACGGAAACCCAGTACTTC
TRBJ1-2	TRBV7-2	-	-	CASSQAFYYGYTF	TGTGCCAGCAGCCAGGCCTTCTATTATGGCTACACCTTC
TRBJ1-1	TRBV5-1	-	-	CASSWRFGRQGEGTEAFF	TGCGCCAGCAGCTGGCGGTTCGGTCGGCAGGGCGAGGGCACTGAAGCTTTCTTT